This T cell receptor beta chain was sequenced for a study of blood T cell repertoires in COVID-19 (dated by TCRdb to about 2020). For the study in its entirety: Samples covering the acute and convalescent phases of COVID-19 were provided by collaborators in the United States, Italy and Spain. Nearly every sample came with metadata listing a de-identified subject ID, COVID-19 status, age in years and sex. The prospective study material was composed of cDNA or gDNA derived from T cells, B-cell-depleted T cells, or PBMCs. The repertoires were made available in a free public database intended to serve as a resource for research on the immune response to SARS-CoV-2. Where available, HLA class I and class II types were taken from metadata supplied by the sample provider and were not determined by assay-based typing. Samples came from the ongoing ImmuneRACE study (first 160 participants) plus 1,254 subjects from 6 global collaborators. The dataset comprised deeply sampled blood TCRbeta repertoires from subjects exposed to, actively infected with, or recovered from COVID-19. The research as a whole found: How much clinical and demographic metadata was included differed by source and by participant, and the metadata was provided uncurated.

In regard to this clone: No cognate antigen has been identified for it. Base quality data are lacking; no much larger clone is found one base away.

One collaborating source in Seattle enrolled patients during active infection and followed them longitudinally through the course of disease. Each collaborating institution followed its own protocols to collect whole blood in K2EDTA tubes. For TCRbeta analysis, collaborators shipped samples in one of three forms: frozen whole blood, isolated PBMCs, or DNA extracted from either of those sample types. Between the V and J ends, shortened by 1 base and 6 bases respectively, the junction contains 9 bases. Counted from cysteine to phenylalanine, this CDR3 has 13 amino acids. Here the CDR3 DNA is all that survives: 39 bases in frame from base 1. For CDR1 and CDR2, the germline V gene lists KGHSH and LQKENI. TCRbeta CDR3 regions were amplified from genomic DNA by means of the immunoSEQ Assay, a bias-controlled multiplex PCR. Per the source publication's procedure: Within the assay, amplification of reference gene primers was used to estimate how many nucleated cells each sample contained. To quantify the absolute abundance of each unique TCRbeta CDR3 rearrangement, sequence reads were collapsed and filtered. Productive Simpson clonality was computed per sample as the square root of Simpson's diversity index over productive rearrangements. Here the immuneACCESS table is served through TCRdb, limited to in-frame sequences with V and J called. Missing clones are a known gap in these copies; in checked studies unresolved V genes cover under half, and the rest lacks a known reason. That table gives V, J and clone size, and the DNA gave D and trimming. Present in this sample are around 400,000 clones, over 75% of which were seen just once. The ten largest make up about 2.5% of the sample.

Sequences were obtained from peripheral blood. The chain joins TRBV18 to TRBJ1-1; perhaps TRBD1 is the D gene, with 5 bases matching. This TCR derives from a woman aged 55-70 years with COVID-19, enrolled during active disease. The DNA reads as follows: TGTGCCAGCTCACCACTAGCGGGGGCTGAAGCTTTCTTT. This codes for CASSPLAGAEAFF.